The subject of this entry is one T cell receptor beta chain. The target antigen is unknown. The sample is drawn from a study of response to subunit inactivated influenza vaccine. Study-level points and caveats: Authors suggested each seasonal influenza vaccination recruits few new T cells.

TCRdb re-derived calls from the RT-PCR reads in MiXCR, one entry per CDR3 protein. This table holds 800,000 or so distinct CDR3 sequences, 21% found once. Germline CDR1 reads MGHRA; CDR2 reads YSYEKL. This CDR3 is built from 14 residues. Trimming pared 1 base from V and 7 bases from J, leaving 14 bases between. The receptor's source is a man over 45 who received an inactivated influenza vaccine. Sequencing used PBMCs from blood, obtained less than 6 days after vaccination. This chain links TRBV4-1 with TRBJ2-7; TRBD2 might be the D (5 bases). The CDR3: CASSQVAGFEEQYF. CDR3 in DNA: TGCGCCAGCAGCCAAGTTGCGGGTTTCGAGGAGCAGTACTTC.